This T cell receptor (beta chain) was identified during a study of shared clonotypes between healthy human individuals. This table comes from immunoSEQ multiplex PCR, and its TCRdb copy is limited to in-frame clones, with some not included. The sample lists around 690,000 clones; about 90% were seen once. This TCR derives from a man aged 18 to 35 in good health. Some clones in this sample may be carry-over from other donors' samples. The sample comprised memory CD8+ T cells from PBMCs. Sample subset: CD45RO+ cells pooled with CCR7-negative TemRA cells.

This chain's CDR3 is CASSAGTSGYTYNEQFF. CDR3 bases: TGTGCCAGCAGCGCGGGGACTAGCGGGTATACCTACAATGAGCAGTTCTTC. This chain joins TRBV5-6 and TRBJ2-1, with 12 positions matching TRBD2. This CDR3 contains 17 residues. Per the germline V gene, CDR1 is SGHDT and CDR2 is YYEEEE. V trimming: 4 bases; J trimming: 2 bases; junction bases outside the gene matches: 7.